This record covers a single T cell receptor beta chain. Its specificity is not known. The data stem from a study of shared clonotypes between healthy human individuals. Findings of the study overall: The sharing of 4% to 5.5% of naive CD4 clonotypes was seen across a handful of donors. Clonotypes shared by all four donors outscored non-shared clonotypes in generation probability.

Germline lookup yields CDR1 SGHAT and CDR2 FQNNGV. V shed 1 base and J shed 6 bases, with 16 bases lying between them. The CDR3 extends over 16 amino acids. At the deep level, the assay was run. Sorted-subset replicate PCRs used around 200 ng of genomic DNA. This amount corresponded to 30,000 to 35,000 T cell genomes. TCRdb's table, derived via immunoSEQ multiplex PCR, lists solely in-frame clones and lacks some. The sample carries 500,000 to 550,000 clones, about 96% recorded once. The chain recombines TRBV11-2 with TRBJ2-1; possibly TRBD1 for D (5 bases). Sequenced sample: naive CD4+ T cells sorted from blood. Described subset: CD45RA+ positively selected. This TCR was recovered from a woman aged 25-40 years in good health. The CDR3 coding sequence is TGTGCCAGCAGCTTAGCCCGAGACAACCAGGGCAATGAGCAGTTCTTC. Protein: CASSLARDNQGNEQFF.